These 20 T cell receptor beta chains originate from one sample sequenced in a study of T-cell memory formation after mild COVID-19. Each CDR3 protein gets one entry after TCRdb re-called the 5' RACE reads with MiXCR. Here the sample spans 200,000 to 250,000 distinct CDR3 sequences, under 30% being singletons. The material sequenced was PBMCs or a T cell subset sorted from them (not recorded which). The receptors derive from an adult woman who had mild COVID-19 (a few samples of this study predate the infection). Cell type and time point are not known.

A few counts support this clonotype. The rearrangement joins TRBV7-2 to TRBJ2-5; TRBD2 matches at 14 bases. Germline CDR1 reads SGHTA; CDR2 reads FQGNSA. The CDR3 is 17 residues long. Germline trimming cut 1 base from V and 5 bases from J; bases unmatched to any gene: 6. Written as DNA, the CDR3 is TGTGCCAGCAGCTTAGGACTAGCGGGAGGGCCCGGGGAGACCCAGTACTTC. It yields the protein CASSLGLAGGPGETQYF.

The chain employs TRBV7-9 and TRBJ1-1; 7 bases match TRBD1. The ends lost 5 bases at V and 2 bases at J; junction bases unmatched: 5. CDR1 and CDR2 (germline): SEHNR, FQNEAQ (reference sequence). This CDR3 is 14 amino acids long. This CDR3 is CASSTRQGNTEAFF. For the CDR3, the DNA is TGTGCCAGCAGCACCCGACAGGGTAACACTGAAGCTTTCTTT.

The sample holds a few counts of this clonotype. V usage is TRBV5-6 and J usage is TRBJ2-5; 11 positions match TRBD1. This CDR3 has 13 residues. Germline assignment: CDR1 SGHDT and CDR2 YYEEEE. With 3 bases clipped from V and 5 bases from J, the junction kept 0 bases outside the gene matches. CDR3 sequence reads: CASSWDRGETQYF. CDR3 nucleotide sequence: TGTGCCAGCAGCTGGGACAGGGGGGAGACCCAGTACTTC.

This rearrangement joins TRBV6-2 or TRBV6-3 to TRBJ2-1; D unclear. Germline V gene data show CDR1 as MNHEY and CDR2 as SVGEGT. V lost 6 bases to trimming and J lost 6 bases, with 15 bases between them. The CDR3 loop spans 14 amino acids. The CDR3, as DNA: TGTGCCAGCAGCCTTCCCTTACCCCCCAATGAGCAGTTCTTC. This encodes CASSLPLPPNEQFF.

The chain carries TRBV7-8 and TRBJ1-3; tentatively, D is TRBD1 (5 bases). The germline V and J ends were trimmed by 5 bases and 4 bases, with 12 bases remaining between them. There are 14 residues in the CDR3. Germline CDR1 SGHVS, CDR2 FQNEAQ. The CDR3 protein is CASSLRESGNTIYF. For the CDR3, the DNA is TGTGCCAGCAGCCTCAGGGAGTCCGGAAACACCATATATTTT. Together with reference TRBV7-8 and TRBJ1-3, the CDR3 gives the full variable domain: GAGVSQSPRYKVAKRGQDVALRCDPISGHVSLFWYQQALGQGPEFLTYFQNEAQLDKSGLPSDRFFAERPEGSVSTLKIQRTQQEDSAVYLCASSLRESGNTIYFGEGSWLTVV.

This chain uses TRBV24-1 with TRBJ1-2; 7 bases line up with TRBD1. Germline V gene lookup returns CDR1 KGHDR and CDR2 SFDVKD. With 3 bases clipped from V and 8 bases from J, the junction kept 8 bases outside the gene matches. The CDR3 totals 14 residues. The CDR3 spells CATSDLDRVGGYTF. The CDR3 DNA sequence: TGTGCCACCAGTGATCTTGACAGGGTAGGAGGCTACACCTTC.

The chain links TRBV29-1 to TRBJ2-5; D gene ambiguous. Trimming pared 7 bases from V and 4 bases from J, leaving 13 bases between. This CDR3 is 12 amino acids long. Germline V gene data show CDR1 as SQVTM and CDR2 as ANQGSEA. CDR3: CSAGVTAETQYF. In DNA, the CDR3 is TGCAGCGCTGGGGTTACAGCAGAGACCCAGTACTTC.

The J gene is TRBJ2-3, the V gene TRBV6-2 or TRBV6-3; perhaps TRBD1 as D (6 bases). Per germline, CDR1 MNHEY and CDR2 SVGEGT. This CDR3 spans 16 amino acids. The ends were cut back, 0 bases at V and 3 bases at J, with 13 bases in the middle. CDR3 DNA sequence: TGTGCCAGCAGTTACTCTCGACAGGAGACTACAGATACGCAGTATTTT. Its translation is CASSYSRQETTDTQYF.

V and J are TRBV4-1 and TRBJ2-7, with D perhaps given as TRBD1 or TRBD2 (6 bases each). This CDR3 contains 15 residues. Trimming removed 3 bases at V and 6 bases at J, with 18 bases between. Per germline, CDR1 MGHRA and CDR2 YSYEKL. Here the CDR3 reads CASSHGPGAGAEQYF. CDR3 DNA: TGCGCCAGCAGCCATGGACCGGGGGCAGGGGCCGAGCAGTACTTC.

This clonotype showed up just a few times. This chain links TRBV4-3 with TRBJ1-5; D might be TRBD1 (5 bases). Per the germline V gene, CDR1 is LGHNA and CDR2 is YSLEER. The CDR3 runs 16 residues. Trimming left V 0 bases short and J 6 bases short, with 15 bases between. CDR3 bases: TGCGCCAGCAGCCAAGATCTCGCGGGGCAGGGTCAGCCCCAGCATTTT. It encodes CASSQDLAGQGQPQHF.

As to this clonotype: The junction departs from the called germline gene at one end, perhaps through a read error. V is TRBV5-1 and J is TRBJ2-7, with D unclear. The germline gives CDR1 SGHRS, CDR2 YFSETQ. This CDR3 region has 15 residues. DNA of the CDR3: TGCGCCAACAGCTTGAGGCAGAGGAGCTCCTACGAGCAGTACTTC. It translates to CANSLRQRSSYEQYF.

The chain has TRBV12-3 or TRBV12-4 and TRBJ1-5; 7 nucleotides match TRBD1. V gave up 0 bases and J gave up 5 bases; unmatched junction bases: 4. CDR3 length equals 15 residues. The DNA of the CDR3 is TGTGCCAGCAGTTTAGCGCAGGGGGGAGATCAGCCCCAGCATTTT. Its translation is CASSLAQGGDQPQHF.

This CDR3 reads CASSKRVRTGAEAFF. Here the CDR3 DNA reads TGTGCCAGCAGCAAAAGGGTCCGGACAGGAGCTGAAGCTTTCTTT. The chain recombines TRBV21-1 with TRBJ1-1; the table assigns TRBD1, which was not confirmed against the DNA. TRBV21-1 is assigned pseudogene status. The CDR3 totals 15 residues.

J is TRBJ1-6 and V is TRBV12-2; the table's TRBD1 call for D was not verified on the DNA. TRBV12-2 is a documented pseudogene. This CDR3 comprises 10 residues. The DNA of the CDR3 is TGTGCAAGTCGCGATTCCGGGACGTACTTT. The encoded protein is CASRDSGTYF.

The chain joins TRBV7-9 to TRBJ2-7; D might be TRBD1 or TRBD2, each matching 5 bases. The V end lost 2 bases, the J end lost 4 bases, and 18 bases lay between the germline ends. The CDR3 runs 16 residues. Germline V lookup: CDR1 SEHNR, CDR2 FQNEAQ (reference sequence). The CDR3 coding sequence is TGTGCCAGCAGCTTATTGGGGTCCAGGGAGAAGTACGAGCAGTACTTC. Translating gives CASSLLGSREKYEQYF.

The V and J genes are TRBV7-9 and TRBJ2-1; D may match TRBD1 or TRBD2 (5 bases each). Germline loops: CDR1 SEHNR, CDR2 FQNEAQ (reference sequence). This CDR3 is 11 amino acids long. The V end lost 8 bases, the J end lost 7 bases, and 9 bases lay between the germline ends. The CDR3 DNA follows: TGTGCCAGCCCCTGGGGGAATGAGCAGTTCTTC. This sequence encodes CASPWGNEQFF.

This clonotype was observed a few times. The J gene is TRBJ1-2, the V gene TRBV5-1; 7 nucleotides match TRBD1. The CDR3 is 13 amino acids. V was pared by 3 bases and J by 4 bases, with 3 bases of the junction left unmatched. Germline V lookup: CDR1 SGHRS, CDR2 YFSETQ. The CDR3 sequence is CASSSTGLYGYTF. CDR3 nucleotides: TGCGCCAGCAGCTCGACAGGGCTCTATGGCTACACCTTC.

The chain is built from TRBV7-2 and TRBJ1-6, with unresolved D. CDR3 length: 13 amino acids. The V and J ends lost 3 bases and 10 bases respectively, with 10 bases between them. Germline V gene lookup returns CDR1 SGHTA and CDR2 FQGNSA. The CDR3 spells CASSLGIGSPLHF. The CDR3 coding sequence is TGTGCCAGCAGCTTGGGTATCGGGTCACCCCTCCACTTT. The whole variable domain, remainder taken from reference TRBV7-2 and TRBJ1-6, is GAGVSQSPSNKVTEKGKDVELRCDPISGHTALYWYRQSLGQGLEFLIYFQGNSAPDKSGLPSDRFSAERTGGSVSTLTIQRTQQEDSAVYLCASSLGIGSPLHFGNGTRLTVT.

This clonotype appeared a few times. The CDR3 region is CASGSIAGGFNEQYF. DNA for the CDR3: TGTGCCAGTGGATCAATAGCGGGAGGTTTCAACGAGCAGTACTTC. The rearrangement uses TRBV19 and TRBJ2-7; 10 nucleotides match TRBD2. Germline V gene lookup returns CDR1 LNHDA and CDR2 SQIVND (reference sequence). The CDR3 has 15 residues. J lost 5 bases, V lost 8 bases, and 12 bases had no gene match. Based on the CDR3 plus reference TRBV19 and TRBJ2-7, the full variable domain is DGGITQSPKYLFRKEGQNVTLSCEQNLNHDAMYWYRQDPGQGLRLIYYSQIVNDFQKGDIAEGYSVSREKKESFPLTVTSAQKNPTAFYLCASGSIAGGFNEQYFGPGTRLTVT.

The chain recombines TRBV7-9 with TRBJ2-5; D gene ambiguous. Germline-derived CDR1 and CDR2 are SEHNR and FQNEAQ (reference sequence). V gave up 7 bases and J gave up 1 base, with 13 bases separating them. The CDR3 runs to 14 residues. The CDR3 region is CASTLSRSQETQYF. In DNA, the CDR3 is TGTGCCAGCACCCTTAGTCGCAGCCAAGAGACCCAGTACTTC.